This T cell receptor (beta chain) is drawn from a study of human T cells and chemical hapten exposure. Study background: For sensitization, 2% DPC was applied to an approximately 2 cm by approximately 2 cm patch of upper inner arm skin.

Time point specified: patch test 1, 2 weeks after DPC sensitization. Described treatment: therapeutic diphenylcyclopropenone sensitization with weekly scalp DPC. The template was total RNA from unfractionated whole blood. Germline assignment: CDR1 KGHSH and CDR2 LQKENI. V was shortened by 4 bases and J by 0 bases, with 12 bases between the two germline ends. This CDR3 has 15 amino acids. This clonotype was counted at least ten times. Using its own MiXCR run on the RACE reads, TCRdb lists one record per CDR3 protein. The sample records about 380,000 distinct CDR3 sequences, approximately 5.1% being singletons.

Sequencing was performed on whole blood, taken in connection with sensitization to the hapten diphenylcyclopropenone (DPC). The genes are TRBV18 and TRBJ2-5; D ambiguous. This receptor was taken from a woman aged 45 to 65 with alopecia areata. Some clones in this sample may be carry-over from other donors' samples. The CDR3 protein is CASSRVPTNQETQYF. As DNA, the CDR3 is TGTGCCAGCTCACGAGTACCTACCAACCAAGAGACCCAGTACTTC.